This TCR beta chain was recorded in a study of human T cells and chemical hapten exposure. Specified time point: patch test 3, about 24 weeks after DPC sensitization. Regarding treatment: therapeutic diphenylcyclopropenone sensitization with weekly scalp DPC. Total RNA was extracted from unfractionated whole blood. The study enrolled 18 to 70-year-old alopecia patients suitable for DPC. TCRdb called the RACE reads again in MiXCR, with one record for every CDR3 protein. The sample carries under 50,000 distinct CDR3 sequences, roughly 13% recorded once. This clonotype was seen at least ten times. The sample was whole blood, taken in connection with sensitization to the hapten diphenylcyclopropenone (DPC). The TCR sequence derives from a woman between 40 and 55 years old with alopecia areata. Some clones in this sample may be carry-over from other donors' samples.

CDR3 in DNA: TGTGCCAGCAGATCCGCAGGGGGAGTGAGCCAGCCCCAGCATTTT. Translating it yields CASRSAGGVSQPQHF. This rearrangement joins TRBV27 to TRBJ1-5, with 7 bases aligning to TRBD1. This CDR3 contains 15 residues. CDR1 MNHEY and CDR2 SMNVEV come from the germline V gene (reference sequence). J was trimmed by 7 bases and V by 6 bases; bases with no gene match: 12.